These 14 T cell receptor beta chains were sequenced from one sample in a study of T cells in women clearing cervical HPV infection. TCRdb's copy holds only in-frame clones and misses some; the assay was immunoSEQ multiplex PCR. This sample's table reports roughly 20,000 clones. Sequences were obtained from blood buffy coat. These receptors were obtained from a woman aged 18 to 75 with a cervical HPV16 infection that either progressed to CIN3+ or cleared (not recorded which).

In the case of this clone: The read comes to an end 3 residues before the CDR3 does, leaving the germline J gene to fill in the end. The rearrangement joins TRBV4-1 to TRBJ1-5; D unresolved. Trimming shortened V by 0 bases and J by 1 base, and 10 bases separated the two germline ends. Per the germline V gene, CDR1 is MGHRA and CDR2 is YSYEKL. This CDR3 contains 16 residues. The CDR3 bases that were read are TGCGCCAGCAGCCAAGATAAAGCCGCCAGCAATCAGCCC. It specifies CASSQDKAASNQP. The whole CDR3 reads CASSQDKAASNQPQHF.

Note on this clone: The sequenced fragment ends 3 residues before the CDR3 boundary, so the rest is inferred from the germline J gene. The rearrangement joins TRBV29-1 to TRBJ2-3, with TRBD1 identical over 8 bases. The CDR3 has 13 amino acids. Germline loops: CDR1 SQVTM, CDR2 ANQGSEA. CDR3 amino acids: CSVGTGFNQPQYF. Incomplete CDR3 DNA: TGCAGCGTTGGGACAGGGTTTAATCAGCCG.

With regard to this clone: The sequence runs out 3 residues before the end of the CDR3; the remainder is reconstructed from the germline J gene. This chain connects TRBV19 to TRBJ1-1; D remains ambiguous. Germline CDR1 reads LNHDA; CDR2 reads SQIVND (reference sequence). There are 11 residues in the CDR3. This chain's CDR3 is CASSDAIVAFF. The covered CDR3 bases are TGTGCCAGTAGTGATGCGATCGTA. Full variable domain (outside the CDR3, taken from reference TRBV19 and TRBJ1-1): DGGITQSPKYLFRKEGQNVTLSCEQNLNHDAMYWYRQDPGQGLRLIYYSQIVNDFQKGDIAEGYSVSREKKESFPLTVTSAQKNPTAFYLCASSDAIVAFFGQGTRLTVV.

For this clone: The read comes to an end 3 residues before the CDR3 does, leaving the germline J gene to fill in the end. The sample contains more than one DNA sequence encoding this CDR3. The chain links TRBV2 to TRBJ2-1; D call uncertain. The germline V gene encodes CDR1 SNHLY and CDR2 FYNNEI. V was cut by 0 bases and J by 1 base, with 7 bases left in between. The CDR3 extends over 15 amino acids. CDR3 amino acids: CASSEARGSYNEQFF. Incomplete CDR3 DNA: TGTGCCAGCAGTGAAGCACGCGGATCCTACAATGAG.

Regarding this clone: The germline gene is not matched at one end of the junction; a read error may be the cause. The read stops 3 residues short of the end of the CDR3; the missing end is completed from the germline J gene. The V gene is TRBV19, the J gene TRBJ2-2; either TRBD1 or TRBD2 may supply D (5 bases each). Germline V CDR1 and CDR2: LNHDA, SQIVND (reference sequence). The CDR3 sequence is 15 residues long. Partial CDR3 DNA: TGTGCCAGTAGCATAGGACTCTCTGGGGCCAACGCG. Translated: CASSIGLSGANA. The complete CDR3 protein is CASSIGLSGANALFF. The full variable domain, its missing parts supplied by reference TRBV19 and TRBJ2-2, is DGGITQSPKYLFRKEGQNVTLSCEQNLNHDAMYWYRQDPGQGLRLIYYSQIVNDFQKGDIAEGYSVSREKKESFPLTVTSAQKNPTAFYLCASSIGLSGANALFFGEGSRLTVL.

The sequenced CDR3 bases are TGTGCCAGCAGCGCCAGCTCAGGGAGTTATGGC. Protein: CASSASSGSYG. The entire CDR3 sequence reads CASSASSGSYGYTF. The chain combines TRBV7-9 with TRBJ1-2; TRBD1 might be the D (5 bases). Read sequence stops 3 residues before the CDR3 end, and the germline J gene provides the missing end. Germline values: CDR1 SEHNR, CDR2 FQNEAQ (reference sequence). The CDR3 runs to 14 residues. The V end lost 5 bases, the J end lost 5 bases, and 15 bases lay between the germline ends.

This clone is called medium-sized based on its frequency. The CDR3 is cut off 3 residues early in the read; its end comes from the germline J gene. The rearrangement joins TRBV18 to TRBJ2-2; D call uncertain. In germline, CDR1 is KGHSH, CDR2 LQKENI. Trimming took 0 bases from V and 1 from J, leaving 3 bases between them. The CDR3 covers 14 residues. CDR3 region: CASSPPRNTGELFF. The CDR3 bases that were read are TGTGCCAGCTCACCACCCCGGAACACCGGGGAG.

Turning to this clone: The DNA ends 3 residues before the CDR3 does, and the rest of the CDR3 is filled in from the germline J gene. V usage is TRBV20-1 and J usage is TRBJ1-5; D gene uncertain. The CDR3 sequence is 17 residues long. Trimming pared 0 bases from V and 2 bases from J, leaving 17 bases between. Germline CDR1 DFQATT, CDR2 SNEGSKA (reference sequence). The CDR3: CSARDTVDMRGNQPQHF. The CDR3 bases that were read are TGCAGTGCTAGAGATACGGTTGACATGAGGGGCAATCAGCCC.

The CDR3 DNA, read in part, is TGTGCCAGTAGTATAGATGAGGGCAGGGGGGTTGATACG. It yields the protein CASSIDEGRGVDT. The entire CDR3 sequence reads CASSIDEGRGVDTQYF. J is TRBJ2-3 and V is TRBV19; a weak D match, TRBD1 (7 bases). The sequence runs out 3 residues before the end of the CDR3; the remainder is reconstructed from the germline J gene. Trimming removed 0 bases from V and 6 bases from J, with 16 bases in between. Looked up from germline, CDR1 is LNHDA and CDR2 is SQIVND (reference sequence). This CDR3 region has 16 residues.

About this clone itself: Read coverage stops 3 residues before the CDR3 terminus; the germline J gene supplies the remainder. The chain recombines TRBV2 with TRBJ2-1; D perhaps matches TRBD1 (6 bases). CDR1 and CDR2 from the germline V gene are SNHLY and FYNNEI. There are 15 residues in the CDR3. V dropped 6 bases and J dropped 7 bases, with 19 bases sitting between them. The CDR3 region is CASRDGRGAWNEQFF. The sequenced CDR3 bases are TGTGCCAGCAGAGATGGCAGGGGAGCTTGGAATGAG.

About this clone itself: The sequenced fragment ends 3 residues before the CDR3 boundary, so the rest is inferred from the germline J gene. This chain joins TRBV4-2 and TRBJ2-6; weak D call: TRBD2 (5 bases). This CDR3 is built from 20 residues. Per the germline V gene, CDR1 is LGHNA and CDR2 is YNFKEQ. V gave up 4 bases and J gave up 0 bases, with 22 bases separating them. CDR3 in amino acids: CASSRGWVSGSFSGANVLTF. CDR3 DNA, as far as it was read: TGTGCCAGCAGCCGTGGATGGGTCAGCGGATCCTTCTCTGGGGCCAACGTC.

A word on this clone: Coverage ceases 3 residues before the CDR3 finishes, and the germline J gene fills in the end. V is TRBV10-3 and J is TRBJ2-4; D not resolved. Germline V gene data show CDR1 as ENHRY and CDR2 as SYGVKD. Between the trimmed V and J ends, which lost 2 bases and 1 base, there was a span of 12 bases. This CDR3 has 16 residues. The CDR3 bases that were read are TGTGCCATCAGTGAGGGGCAAGGGTTGGCCAAAAACATT. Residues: CAISEGQGLAKNI. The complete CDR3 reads CAISEGQGLAKNIQYF.

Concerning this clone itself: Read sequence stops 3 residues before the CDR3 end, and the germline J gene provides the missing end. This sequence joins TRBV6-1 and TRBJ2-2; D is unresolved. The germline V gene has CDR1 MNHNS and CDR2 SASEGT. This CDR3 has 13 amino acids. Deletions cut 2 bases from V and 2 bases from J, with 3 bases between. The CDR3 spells CASSEHNTGELFF. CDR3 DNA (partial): TGTGCCAGCAGTGAACATAACACCGGGGAG.

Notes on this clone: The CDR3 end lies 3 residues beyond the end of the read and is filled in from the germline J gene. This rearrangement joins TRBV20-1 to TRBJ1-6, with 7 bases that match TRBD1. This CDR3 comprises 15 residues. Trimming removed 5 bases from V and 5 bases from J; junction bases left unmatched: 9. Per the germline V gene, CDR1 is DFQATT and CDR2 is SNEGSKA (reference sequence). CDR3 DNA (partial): TGCAGTGCTGGCCCTGGACAGGAGGATAATTCACCC. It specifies CSAGPGQEDNSP. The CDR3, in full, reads CSAGPGQEDNSPLHF.